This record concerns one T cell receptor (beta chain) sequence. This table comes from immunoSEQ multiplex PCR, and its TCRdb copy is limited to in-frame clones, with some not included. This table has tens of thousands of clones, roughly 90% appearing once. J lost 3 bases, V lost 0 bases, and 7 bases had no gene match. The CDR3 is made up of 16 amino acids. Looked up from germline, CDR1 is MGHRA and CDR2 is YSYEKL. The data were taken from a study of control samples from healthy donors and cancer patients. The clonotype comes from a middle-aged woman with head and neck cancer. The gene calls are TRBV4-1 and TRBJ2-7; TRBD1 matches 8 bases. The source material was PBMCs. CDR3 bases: TGCGCCAGCAGCCAAGAGAGGACAGGGTTAAACTACGAGCAGTACTTC. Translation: CASSQERTGLNYEQYF.